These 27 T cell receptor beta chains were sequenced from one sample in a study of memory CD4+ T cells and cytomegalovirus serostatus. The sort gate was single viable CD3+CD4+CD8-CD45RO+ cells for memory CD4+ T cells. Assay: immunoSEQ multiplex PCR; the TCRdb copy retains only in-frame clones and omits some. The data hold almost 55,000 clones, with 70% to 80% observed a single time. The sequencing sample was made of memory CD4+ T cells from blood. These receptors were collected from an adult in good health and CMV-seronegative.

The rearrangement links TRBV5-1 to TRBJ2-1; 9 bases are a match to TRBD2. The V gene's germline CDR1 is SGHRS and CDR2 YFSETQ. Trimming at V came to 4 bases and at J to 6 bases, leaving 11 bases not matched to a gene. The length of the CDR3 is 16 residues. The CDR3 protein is CASSPLGAGGTNEQFF. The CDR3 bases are TGCGCCAGCAGCCCCCTAGGGGCGGGAGGGACCAATGAGCAGTTCTTC.

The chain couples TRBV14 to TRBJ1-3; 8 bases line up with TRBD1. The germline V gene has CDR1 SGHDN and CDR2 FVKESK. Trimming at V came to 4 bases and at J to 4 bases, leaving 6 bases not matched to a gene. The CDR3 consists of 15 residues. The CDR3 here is CASSPRGRLGNTIYF. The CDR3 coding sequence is TGTGCCAGCAGCCCCAGGGGGCGGCTCGGAAACACCATATATTTT.

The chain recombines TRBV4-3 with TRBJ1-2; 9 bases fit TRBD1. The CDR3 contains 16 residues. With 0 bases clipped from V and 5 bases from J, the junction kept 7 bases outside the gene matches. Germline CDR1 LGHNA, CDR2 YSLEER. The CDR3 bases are TGCGCCAGCAGCCAAGAAGGGGGACAGGGAGGGTATGGCTACACCTTC. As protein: CASSQEGGQGGYGYTF.

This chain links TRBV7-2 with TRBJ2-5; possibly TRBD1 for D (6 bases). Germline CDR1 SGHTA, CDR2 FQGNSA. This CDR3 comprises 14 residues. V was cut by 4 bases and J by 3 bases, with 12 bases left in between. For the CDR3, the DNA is TGTGCCAGCAGCTCCTTAGGGGGAGAAGAGACCCAGTACTTC. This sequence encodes CASSSLGGEETQYF.

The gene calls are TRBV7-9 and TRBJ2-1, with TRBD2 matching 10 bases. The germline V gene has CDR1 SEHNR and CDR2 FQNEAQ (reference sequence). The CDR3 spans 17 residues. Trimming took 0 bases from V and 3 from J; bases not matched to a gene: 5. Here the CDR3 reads CASSLALASGGYNEQFF. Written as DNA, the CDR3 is TGTGCCAGCAGCTTAGCGCTCGCTAGCGGGGGCTACAATGAGCAGTTCTTC.

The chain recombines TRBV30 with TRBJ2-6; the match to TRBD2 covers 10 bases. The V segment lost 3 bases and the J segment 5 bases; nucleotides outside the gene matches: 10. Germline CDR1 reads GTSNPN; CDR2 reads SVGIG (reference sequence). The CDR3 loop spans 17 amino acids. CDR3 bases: TGTGCCTGGAGGTATAGCGGGGGGCCAGTTCGGGCCAACGTCCTGACTTTC. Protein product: CAWRYSGGPVRANVLTF.

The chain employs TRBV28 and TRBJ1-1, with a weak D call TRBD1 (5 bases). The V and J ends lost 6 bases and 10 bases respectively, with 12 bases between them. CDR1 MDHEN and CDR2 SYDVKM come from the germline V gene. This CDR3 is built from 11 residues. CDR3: CASSQGGGAFF. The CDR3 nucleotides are TGTGCCAGCAGCCAGGGTGGGGGAGCTTTCTTT.

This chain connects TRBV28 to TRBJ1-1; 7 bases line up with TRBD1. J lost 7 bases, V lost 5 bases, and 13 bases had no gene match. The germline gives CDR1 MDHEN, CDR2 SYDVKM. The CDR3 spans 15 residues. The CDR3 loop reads CASSRQGGRSGEAFF. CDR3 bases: TGTGCCAGCAGTCGACAGGGCGGAAGGTCAGGTGAAGCTTTCTTT.

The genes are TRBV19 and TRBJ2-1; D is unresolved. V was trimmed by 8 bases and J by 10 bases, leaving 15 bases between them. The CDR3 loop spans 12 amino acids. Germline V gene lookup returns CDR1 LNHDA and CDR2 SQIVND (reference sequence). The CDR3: CASQGPGWEQFF. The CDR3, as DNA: TGTGCCAGTCAAGGACCCGGGTGGGAGCAGTTCTTC.

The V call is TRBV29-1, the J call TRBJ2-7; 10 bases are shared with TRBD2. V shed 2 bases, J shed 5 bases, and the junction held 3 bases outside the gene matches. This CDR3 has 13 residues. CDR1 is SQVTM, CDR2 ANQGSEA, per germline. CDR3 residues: CSVELAGAHEQYF. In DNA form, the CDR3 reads TGCAGCGTTGAACTAGCGGGGGCCCACGAGCAGTACTTC.

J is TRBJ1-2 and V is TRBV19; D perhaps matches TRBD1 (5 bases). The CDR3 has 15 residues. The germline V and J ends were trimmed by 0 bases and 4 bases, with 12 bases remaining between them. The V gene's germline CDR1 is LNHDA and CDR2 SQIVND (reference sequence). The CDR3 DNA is TGTGCCAGTAGTATAGACGGAGGGGCTTCCTATGGCTACACCTTC. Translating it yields CASSIDGGASYGYTF.

The CDR3 is CATSRVGGRGNTEAFF. Here the CDR3 DNA reads TGTGCCACCAGCAGAGTAGGAGGCAGGGGGAACACTGAAGCTTTCTTT. This chain links TRBV15 with TRBJ1-1; a possible D gene is TRBD1 (6 bases). V lost 1 base and J 1 base, leaving 13 bases between the germline ends. Germline V lookup: CDR1 LNHNV, CDR2 YYDKDF (reference sequence). CDR3 length equals 16 residues.

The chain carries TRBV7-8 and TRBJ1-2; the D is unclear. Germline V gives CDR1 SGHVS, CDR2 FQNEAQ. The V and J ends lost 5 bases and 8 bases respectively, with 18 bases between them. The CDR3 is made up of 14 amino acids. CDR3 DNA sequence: TGTGCCAGCAGCATTAACGGGGAGCTTAGGGGCTACACCTTC. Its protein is CASSINGELRGYTF.

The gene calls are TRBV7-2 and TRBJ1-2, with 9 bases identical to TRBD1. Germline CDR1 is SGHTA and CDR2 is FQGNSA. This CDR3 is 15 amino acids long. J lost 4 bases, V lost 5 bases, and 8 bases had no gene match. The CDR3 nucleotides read TGTGCCAGCAGCCGGAGGGACAGGGCGTCCTATGGCTACACCTTC. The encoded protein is CASSRRDRASYGYTF.

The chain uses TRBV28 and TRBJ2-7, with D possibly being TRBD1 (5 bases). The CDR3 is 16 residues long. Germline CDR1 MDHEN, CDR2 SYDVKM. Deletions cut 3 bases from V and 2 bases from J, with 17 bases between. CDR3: CASSFSFRVVAYEQYF. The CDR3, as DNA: TGTGCCAGCAGTTTTTCCTTCAGGGTGGTCGCCTACGAGCAGTACTTC.

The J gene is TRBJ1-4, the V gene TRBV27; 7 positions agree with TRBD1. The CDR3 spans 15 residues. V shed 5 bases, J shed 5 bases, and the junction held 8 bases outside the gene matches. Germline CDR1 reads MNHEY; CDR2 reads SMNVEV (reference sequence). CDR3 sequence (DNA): TGTGCCAGCAGTCCCCTGGACAGGATAAATGAAAAACTGTTTTTT. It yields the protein CASSPLDRINEKLFF.

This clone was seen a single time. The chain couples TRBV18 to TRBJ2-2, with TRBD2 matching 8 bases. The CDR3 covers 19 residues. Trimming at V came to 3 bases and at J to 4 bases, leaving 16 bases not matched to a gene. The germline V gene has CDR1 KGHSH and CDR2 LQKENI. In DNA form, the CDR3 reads TGTGCCAGCTCACCTTTATTCCTACAAGCGGGAGATCGCACCGGGGAGCTGTTTTTT. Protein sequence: CASSPLFLQAGDRTGELFF.

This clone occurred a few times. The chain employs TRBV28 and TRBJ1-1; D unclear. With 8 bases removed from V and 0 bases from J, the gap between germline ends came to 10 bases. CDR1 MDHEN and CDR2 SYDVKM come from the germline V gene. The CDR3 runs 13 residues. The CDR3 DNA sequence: TGTGCCAGCTATCCACAGATGAACACTGAAGCTTTCTTT. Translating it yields CASYPQMNTEAFF.

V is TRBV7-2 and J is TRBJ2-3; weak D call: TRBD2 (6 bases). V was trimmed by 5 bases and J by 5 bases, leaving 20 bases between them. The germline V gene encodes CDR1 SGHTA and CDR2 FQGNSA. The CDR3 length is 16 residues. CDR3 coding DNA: TGTGCCAGCAGCCTTAATAAAGGCGGGGTAGGAGATACGCAGTATTTT. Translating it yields CASSLNKGGVGDTQYF.

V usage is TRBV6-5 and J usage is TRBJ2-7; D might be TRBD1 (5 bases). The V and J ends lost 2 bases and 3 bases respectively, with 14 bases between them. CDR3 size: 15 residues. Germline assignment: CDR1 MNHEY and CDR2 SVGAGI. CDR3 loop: CASSYPAQGIYEQYF. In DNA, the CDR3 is TGTGCCAGCAGTTACCCGGCTCAGGGAATCTACGAGCAGTACTTC.

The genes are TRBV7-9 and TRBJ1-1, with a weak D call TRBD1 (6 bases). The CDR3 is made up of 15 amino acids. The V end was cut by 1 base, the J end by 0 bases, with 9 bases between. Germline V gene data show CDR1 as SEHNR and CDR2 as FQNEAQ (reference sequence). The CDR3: CASSLGDTLNTEAFF. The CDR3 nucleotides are TGTGCCAGCAGCTTAGGGGACACACTGAACACTGAAGCTTTCTTT.

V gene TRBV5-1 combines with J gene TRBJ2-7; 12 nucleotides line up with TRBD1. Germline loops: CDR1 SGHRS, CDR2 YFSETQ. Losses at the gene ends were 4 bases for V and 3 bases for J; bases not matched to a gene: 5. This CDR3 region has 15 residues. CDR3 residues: CASSNRDRGHYEQYF. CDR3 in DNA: TGCGCCAGCAGCAACCGGGACAGGGGGCACTACGAGCAGTACTTC. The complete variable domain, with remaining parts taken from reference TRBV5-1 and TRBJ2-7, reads KAGVTQTPRYLIKTRGQQVTLSCSPISGHRSVSWYQQTPGQGLQFLFEYFSETQRNKGNFPGRFSGRQFSNSRSEMNVSTLELGDSALYLCASSNRDRGHYEQYFGPGTRLTVT.

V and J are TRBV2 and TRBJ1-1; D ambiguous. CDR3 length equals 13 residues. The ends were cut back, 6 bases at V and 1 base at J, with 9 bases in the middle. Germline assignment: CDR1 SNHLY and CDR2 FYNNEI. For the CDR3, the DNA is TGTGCCAGCAGAACCGACCGGAACACTGAAGCTTTCTTT. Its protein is CASRTDRNTEAFF.

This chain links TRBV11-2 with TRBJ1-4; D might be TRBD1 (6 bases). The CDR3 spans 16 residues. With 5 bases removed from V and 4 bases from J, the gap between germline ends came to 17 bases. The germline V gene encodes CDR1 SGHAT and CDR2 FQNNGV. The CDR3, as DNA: TGTGCCAGCAGCGTCGGGACACTGGCTCTTAATGAAAAACTGTTTTTT. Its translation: CASSVGTLALNEKLFF.

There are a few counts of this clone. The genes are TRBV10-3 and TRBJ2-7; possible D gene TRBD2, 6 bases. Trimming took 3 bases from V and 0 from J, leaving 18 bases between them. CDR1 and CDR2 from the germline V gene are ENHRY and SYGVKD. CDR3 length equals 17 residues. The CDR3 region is CAISDPGGAASSYEQYF. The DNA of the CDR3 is TGTGCCATCAGTGACCCCGGGGGAGCGGCAAGCTCCTACGAGCAGTACTTC.

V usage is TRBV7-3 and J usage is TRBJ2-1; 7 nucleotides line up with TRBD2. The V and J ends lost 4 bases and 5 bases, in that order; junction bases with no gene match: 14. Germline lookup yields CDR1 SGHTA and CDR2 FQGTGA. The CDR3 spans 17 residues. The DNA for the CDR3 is TGTGCCAGCAGCTCGGGGGGACCGGGACTCGGGAACAATGAGCAGTTCTTC. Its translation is CASSSGGPGLGNNEQFF.

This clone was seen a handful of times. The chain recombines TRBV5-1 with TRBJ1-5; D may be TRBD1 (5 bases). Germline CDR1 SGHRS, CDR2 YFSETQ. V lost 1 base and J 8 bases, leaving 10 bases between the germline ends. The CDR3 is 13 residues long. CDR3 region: CASSLLGVEPQHF. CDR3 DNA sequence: TGCGCCAGCAGCTTGTTAGGGGTTGAGCCCCAGCATTTT. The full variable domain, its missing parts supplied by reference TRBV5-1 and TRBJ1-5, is KAGVTQTPRYLIKTRGQQVTLSCSPISGHRSVSWYQQTPGQGLQFLFEYFSETQRNKGNFPGRFSGRQFSNSRSEMNVSTLELGDSALYLCASSLLGVEPQHFGDGTRLSIL.